The clone carrying this TCR beta chain was picked up one time. Assay used: immunoSEQ multiplex PCR; TCRdb lists only in-frame clones, some missing. The sample holds some 120,000 clones, approximately 80% seen once. Trimming removed 2 bases from V and 5 bases from J, with 21 bases in between. Looked up from germline, CDR1 is SGHDN and CDR2 is FVKESK. The CDR3 extends over 17 amino acids. These data originate in a study of blood T cell repertoires in COVID-19. Overall study: The study drew acute and convalescent COVID-19 samples from the United States, Italy and Spain.

Sequencing used peripheral blood. The receptor was isolated from a man aged 35-49 years with active or convalescent COVID-19. The chain joins TRBV14 to TRBJ2-5; no firm D call. As DNA, the CDR3 is TGTGCCAGCAGCCAAAGCCCCATGGGCTATCAATACGAGACCCAGTACTTC. Amino acids: CASSQSPMGYQYETQYF.